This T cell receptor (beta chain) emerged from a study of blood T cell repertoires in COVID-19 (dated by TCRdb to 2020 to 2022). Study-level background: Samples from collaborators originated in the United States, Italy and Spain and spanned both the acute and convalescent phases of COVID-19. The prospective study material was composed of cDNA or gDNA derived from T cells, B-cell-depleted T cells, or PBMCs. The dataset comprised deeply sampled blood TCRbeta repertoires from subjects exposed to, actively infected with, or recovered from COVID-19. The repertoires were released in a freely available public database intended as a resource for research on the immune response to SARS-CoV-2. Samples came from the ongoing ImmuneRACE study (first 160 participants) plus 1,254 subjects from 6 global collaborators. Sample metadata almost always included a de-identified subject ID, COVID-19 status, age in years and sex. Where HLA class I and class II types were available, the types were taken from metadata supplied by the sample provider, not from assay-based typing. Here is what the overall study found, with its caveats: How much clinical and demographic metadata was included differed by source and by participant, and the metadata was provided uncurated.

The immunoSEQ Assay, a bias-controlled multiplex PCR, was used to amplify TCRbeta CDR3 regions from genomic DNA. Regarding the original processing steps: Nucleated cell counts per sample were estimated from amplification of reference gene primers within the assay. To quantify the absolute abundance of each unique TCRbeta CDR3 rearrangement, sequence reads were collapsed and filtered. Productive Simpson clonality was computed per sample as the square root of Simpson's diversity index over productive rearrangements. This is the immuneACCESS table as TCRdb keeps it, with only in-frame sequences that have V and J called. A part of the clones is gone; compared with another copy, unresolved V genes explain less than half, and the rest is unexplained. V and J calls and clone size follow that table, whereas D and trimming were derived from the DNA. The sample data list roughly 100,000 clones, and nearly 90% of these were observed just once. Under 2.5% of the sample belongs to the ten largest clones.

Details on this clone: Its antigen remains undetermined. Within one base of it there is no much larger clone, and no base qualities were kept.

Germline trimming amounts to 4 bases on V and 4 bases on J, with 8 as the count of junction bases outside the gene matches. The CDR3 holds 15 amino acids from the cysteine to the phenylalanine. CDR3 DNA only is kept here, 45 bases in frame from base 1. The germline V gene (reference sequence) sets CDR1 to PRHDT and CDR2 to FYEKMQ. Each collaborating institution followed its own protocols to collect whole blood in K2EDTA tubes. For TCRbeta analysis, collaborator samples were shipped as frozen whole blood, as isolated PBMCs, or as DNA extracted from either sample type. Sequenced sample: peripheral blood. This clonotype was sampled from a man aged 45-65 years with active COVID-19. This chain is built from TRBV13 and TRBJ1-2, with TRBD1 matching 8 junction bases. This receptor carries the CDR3 CASSYTDRDSYGYTF. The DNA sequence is TGTGCCAGCAGCTACACGGACAGGGACTCCTATGGCTACACCTTC. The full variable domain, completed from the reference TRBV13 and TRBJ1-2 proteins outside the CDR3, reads AAGVIQSPRHLIKEKRETATLKCYPIPRHDTVYWYQQGPGQDPQFLISFYEKMQSDKGSIPDRFSAQQFSDYHSELNMSSLELGDSALYFCASSYTDRDSYGYTFGSGTRLTVV.